What follows are 15 T cell receptor beta chains derived from one specimen sequenced in a study of T-cell memory formation after mild COVID-19. Each CDR3 protein gets one entry after TCRdb re-called the 5' RACE reads with MiXCR. The sample has about 360,000 distinct CDR3 sequences, roughly 14% seen once; the top ten hold around a fifth. The sample comprised PBMCs or a T cell subset sorted from them (not recorded which). These receptors originate from a young man who had mild COVID-19 (a few samples of this study predate the infection). Cell type and time point are not known.

This clonotype was recorded a few times. The chain combines TRBV6-5 with TRBJ1-1, with D maybe TRBD1 (5 bases). CDR3 size: 13 residues. V was shortened by 6 bases and J by 3 bases, with 11 bases between the two germline ends. Germline CDR1 MNHEY, CDR2 SVGAGI. CDR3 sequence (DNA): TGTGCCAGCAGGGTCACAGGATACACTGAAGCTTTCTTT. This translates into CASRVTGYTEAFF.

The sample holds many counts of this clonotype. This rearrangement joins TRBV5-1 to TRBJ1-1, with a weak D call TRBD1 (6 bases). The ends were cut back, 2 bases at V and 7 bases at J, with 18 bases in the middle. Looked up from germline, CDR1 is SGHRS and CDR2 is YFSETQ. The CDR3 is 15 amino acids. CDR3 nucleotide sequence: TGCGCCAGCAGCTTCTGGACAGATTTCGTGGGTGAAGCTTTCTTT. This encodes CASSFWTDFVGEAFF.

CDR3 amino acids: CASSLTGEPETQYF. The CDR3 bases are TGTGCCAGCAGCCTGACAGGGGAACCAGAGACCCAGTACTTC. V is TRBV12-3 or TRBV12-4 and J is TRBJ2-5, with 8 bases lining up with TRBD1. There are 14 residues in the CDR3. After removal of 6 bases from V and 4 bases from J, the junction contained 7 bases not matched to a gene.

This clonotype was seen more than once but under ten times. The rearrangement joins TRBV5-1 to TRBJ1-2; D is uncertain. Germline assignment: CDR1 SGHRS and CDR2 YFSETQ. This CDR3 contains 13 residues. Trimming took 0 bases from V and 5 from J, leaving 8 bases between them. CDR3 nucleotide sequence: TGCGCCAGCAGCTTGGTGGATGGGTATGGCTACACCTTC. Translation: CASSLVDGYGYTF.

The V gene is TRBV7-3, the J gene TRBJ2-2; D is ambiguous. The CDR3 loop spans 14 amino acids. V was trimmed by 4 bases and J by 5 bases, leaving 11 bases between them. Per germline, CDR1 SGHTA and CDR2 FQGTGA. CDR3 protein: CASSSLGLTGELFF. The CDR3 coding sequence is TGTGCCAGCAGCTCCCTTGGGCTAACCGGGGAGCTGTTTTTT.

In this sample, this clonotype turned up a few times. The chain recombines TRBV5-1 with TRBJ2-4; 7 bases agree with TRBD1. The CDR3 has 15 amino acids. V shed 4 bases and J 3 bases; nucleotides not matched to a gene: 7. CDR1 and CDR2 (germline): SGHRS, YFSETQ. The CDR3 DNA reads as TGCGCCAGCAGCCCAGGGGGTTTGGGCAAAAACATTCAGTACTTC. Translating gives CASSPGGLGKNIQYF.

This clonotype was observed a handful of times. The V gene is TRBV4-1, the J gene TRBJ2-1, with D possibly being TRBD1 or TRBD2 (7 bases each). The CDR3 is 12 residues long. The V and J ends lost 10 bases and 11 bases respectively, with 18 bases between them. The germline gives CDR1 MGHRA, CDR2 YSYEKL. The CDR3 DNA follows: TGCGCCACCCAGGGGGGGGGAGGAAAGCAGTTCTTC. Protein product: CATQGGGGKQFF.

This clonotype has just a few counts. The CDR3 region is CASSPFGGGDNEQFF. The DNA for the CDR3 is TGTGCCAGCAGCCCCTTTGGCGGGGGGGATAATGAGCAGTTCTTC. The chain uses TRBV9 and TRBJ2-1; TRBD2 matches 9 bases. The CDR3 extends over 15 amino acids. V dropped 4 bases and J dropped 7; count of bases not matched to a gene: 9. CDR1 and CDR2 (germline): SGDLS, YYNGEE.

This clonotype occurred a few times. The chain links TRBV7-9 to TRBJ1-4; 7 positions agree with TRBD1. The germline V gene encodes CDR1 SEHNR and CDR2 FQNEAQ (reference sequence). This CDR3 has 15 residues. The V gene end was trimmed by 5 bases and the J gene end by 5 bases; junction bases not matched to a gene: 8. The CDR3 DNA reads as TGTGCCAGCAGCATTCGGGACAGCAAGAATGAAAAACTGTTTTTT. It encodes CASSIRDSKNEKLFF.

In nucleotides, the CDR3 is TGTGCCAGCAGCTTCACACAGAGCTCTGGAAACACCATATATTTT. This encodes CASSFTQSSGNTIYF. The chain joins TRBV7-9 to TRBJ1-3; D ambiguous. Per the germline V gene, CDR1 is SEHNR and CDR2 is FQNEAQ (reference sequence). This CDR3 contains 15 residues. Trimming took off 3 bases at V and 0 bases at J, with 9 bases between the two ends.

This clonotype has at least ten counts. This chain connects TRBV12-3 or TRBV12-4 to TRBJ2-3; D ambiguous. Trimming shortened V by 5 bases and J by 5 bases, and 5 bases separated the two germline ends. The CDR3 is 11 residues long. The CDR3 spells CASSRRDTQYF. The CDR3 nucleotides are TGTGCCAGCAGTCGAAGAGATACGCAGTATTTT.

This clonotype was recorded a few times. The chain uses TRBV5-1 and TRBJ1-1, with TRBD1 matching 8 bases. From germline, CDR1 is SGHRS and CDR2 YFSETQ. The CDR3 contains 14 residues. The J segment lost 5 bases and the V segment lost 2 bases, leaving 5 bases of the junction unmatched. CDR3 residues: CASSFQGARTEAFF. In nucleotides, the CDR3 is TGCGCCAGCAGCTTTCAGGGGGCGAGAACTGAAGCTTTCTTT. The full variable domain, its missing parts supplied by reference TRBV5-1 and TRBJ1-1, is KAGVTQTPRYLIKTRGQQVTLSCSPISGHRSVSWYQQTPGQGLQFLFEYFSETQRNKGNFPGRFSGRQFSNSRSEMNVSTLELGDSALYLCASSFQGARTEAFFGQGTRLTVV.

This clonotype has more than one count but fewer than ten. The gene calls are TRBV6-6 and TRBJ1-5; no clear D gene. V lost 2 bases, J lost 7 bases, and 12 bases lay in between. CDR1 MNHNY and CDR2 SVGAGI come from the germline V gene (reference sequence). The CDR3 sequence is 14 residues long. Here the CDR3 reads CASSYQVQGQPQHF. The CDR3 DNA sequence: TGTGCCAGCAGTTACCAGGTTCAAGGACAGCCCCAGCATTTT.

A few counts support this clonotype. This chain connects TRBV5-1 to TRBJ1-1, with a possible D match to TRBD1 (5 bases). Trimming took off 1 base at V and 1 base at J, with 8 bases between the two ends. This CDR3 contains 14 residues. Germline CDR1 reads SGHRS; CDR2 reads YFSETQ. The CDR3 sequence is CASSLTGPNTEAFF. DNA of the CDR3: TGCGCCAGCAGCTTGACAGGACCGAACACTGAAGCTTTCTTT. The full variable domain, with the rest looked up from reference TRBV5-1 and TRBJ1-1, is KAGVTQTPRYLIKTRGQQVTLSCSPISGHRSVSWYQQTPGQGLQFLFEYFSETQRNKGNFPGRFSGRQFSNSRSEMNVSTLELGDSALYLCASSLTGPNTEAFFGQGTRLTVV.

This clonotype was found a few times. The chain has TRBV15 and TRBJ2-1; maybe TRBD1 (6 bases). The CDR3 covers 14 residues. Between the trimmed V and J ends, which lost 2 bases and 5 bases, there was a span of 10 bases. Germline V gene sequence: CDR1 LNHNV, CDR2 YYDKDF (reference sequence). The CDR3 is CATSRHRDNNEQFF. CDR3 DNA: TGTGCCACCAGCAGACATAGGGACAACAATGAGCAGTTCTTC.